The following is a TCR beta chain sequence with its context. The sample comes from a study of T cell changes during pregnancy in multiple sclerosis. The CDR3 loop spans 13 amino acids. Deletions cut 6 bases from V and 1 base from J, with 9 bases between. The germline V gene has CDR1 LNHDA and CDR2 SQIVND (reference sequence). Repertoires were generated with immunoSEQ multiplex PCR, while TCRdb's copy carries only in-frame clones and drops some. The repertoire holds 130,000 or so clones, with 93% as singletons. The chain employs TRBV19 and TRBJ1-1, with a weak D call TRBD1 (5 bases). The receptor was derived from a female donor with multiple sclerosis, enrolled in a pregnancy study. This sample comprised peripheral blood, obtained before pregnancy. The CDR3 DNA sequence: TGTGCCAGTAGGGATCAGGGGAACACTGAAGCTTTCTTT. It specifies CASRDQGNTEAFF.